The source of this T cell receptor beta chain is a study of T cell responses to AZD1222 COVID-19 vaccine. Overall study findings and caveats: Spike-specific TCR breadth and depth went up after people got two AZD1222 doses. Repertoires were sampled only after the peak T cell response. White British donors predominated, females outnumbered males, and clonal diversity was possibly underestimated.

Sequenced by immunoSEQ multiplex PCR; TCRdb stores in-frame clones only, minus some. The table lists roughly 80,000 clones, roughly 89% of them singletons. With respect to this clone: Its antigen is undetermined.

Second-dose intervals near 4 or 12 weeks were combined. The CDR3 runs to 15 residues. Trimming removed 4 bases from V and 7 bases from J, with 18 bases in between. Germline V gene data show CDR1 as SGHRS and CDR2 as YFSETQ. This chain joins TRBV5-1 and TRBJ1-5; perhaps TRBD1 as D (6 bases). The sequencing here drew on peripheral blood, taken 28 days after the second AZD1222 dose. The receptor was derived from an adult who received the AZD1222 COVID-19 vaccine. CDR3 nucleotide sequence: TGCGCCAGCAGCCAGGGCCCACAGGGCGGCCAGCCCCAGCATTTT. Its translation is CASSQGPQGGQPQHF.